The clone carrying this TCR beta chain was seen just once. This entry belongs to a study of T-cell reconstitution after alpha-beta-depleted transplantation in children. Trimming shortened V by 4 bases and J by 4 bases, and 11 bases separated the two germline ends. The CDR3 has 14 amino acids. Germline-derived CDR1 and CDR2 are MDHEN and SYDVKM. Unique molecular identifiers tagged the TCRbeta library. TCRdb re-analysed the PCR reads in MiXCR, keeping a single row per CDR3 protein. The sample shows about 360,000 distinct CDR3 sequences, 13% of them seen only once. This chain links TRBV28 with TRBJ2-1; D tentatively reads TRBD1 or TRBD2 (5 bases each). The source is a human donor who donated a stem cell graft to a child with Fanconi anemia. Sequencing used PBMCs, obtained from the stem cell graft. In DNA, the CDR3 is TGTGCCAGCAGTTGGGACCGCCGATACAATGAGCAGTTCTTC. It encodes CASSWDRRYNEQFF.